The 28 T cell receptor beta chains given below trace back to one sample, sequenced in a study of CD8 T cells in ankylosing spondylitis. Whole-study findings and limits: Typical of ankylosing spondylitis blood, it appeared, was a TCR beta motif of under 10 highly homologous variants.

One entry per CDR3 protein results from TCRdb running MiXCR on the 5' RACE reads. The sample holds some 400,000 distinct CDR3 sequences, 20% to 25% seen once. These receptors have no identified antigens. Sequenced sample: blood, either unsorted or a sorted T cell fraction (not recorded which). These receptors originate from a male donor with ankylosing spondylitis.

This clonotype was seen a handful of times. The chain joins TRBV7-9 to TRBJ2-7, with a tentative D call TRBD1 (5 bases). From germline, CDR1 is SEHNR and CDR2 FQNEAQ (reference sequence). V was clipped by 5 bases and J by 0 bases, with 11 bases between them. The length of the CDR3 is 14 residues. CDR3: CASSGALFSYEQYF. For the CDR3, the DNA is TGTGCCAGCAGCGGGGCCCTGTTCTCCTACGAGCAGTACTTC.

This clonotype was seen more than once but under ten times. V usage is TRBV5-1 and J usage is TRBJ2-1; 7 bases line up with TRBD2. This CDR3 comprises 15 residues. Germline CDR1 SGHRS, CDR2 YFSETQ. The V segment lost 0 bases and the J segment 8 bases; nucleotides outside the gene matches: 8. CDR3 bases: TGCGCCAGCAGCTTGGTTGCGGGAGTGATCGATGAGCAGTTCTTC. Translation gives CASSLVAGVIDEQFF.

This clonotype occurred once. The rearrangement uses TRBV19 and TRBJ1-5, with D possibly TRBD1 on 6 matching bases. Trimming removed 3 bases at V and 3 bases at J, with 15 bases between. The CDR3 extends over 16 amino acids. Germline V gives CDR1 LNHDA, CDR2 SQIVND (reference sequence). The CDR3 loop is CASSINQGTANQPQHF. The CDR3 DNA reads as TGTGCCAGTAGTATTAATCAGGGGACCGCCAATCAGCCCCAGCATTTT.

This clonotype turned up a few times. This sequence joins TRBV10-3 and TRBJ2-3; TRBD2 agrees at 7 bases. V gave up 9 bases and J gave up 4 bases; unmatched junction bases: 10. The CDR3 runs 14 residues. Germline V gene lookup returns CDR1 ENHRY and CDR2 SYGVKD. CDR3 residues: CAIRPSGGPDTQYF. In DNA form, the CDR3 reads TGTGCCATACGTCCTAGCGGCGGTCCAGATACGCAGTATTTT.

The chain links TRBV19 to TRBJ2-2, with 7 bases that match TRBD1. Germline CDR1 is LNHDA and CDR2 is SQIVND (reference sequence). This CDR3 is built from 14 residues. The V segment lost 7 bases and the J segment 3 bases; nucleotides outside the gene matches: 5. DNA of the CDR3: TGTGCCAGTAATTCAGGGGGTCACACCGGGGAGCTGTTTTTT. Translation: CASNSGGHTGELFF.

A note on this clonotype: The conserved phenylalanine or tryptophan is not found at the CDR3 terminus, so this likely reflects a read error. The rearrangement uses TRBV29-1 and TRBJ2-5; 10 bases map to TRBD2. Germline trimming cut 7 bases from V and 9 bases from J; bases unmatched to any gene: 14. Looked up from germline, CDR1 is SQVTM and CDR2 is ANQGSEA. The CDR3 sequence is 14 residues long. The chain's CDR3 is CSGWTSGRRSAQYY. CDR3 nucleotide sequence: TGCAGCGGCTGGACTAGCGGAAGAAGGTCGGCCCAGTACTAC.

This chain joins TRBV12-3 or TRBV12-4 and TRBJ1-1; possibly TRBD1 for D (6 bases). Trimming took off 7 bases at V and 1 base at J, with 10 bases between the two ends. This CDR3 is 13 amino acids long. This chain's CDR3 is CASNPTGNTEAFF. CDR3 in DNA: TGTGCCAGCAATCCGACAGGGAACACTGAAGCTTTCTTT.

The CDR3 loop is CAWSVTGGWNEQFF. CDR3 sequence (DNA): TGTGCCTGGAGTGTAACGGGAGGGTGGAATGAGCAGTTCTTC. V usage is TRBV30 and J usage is TRBJ2-1; TRBD2 matches at 8 bases. The CDR3 contains 14 residues. V shed 0 bases, J shed 7 bases, and the junction held 5 bases outside the gene matches. Germline V gene sequence: CDR1 GTSNPN, CDR2 SVGIG (reference sequence).

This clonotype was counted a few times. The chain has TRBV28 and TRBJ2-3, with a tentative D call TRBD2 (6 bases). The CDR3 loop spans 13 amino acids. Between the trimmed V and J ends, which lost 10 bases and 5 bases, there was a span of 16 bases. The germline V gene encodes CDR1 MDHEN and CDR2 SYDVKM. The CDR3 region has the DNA TGTGCCACCACTTCGGGCGGGAAAGATACGCAGTATTTT. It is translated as CATTSGGKDTQYF.

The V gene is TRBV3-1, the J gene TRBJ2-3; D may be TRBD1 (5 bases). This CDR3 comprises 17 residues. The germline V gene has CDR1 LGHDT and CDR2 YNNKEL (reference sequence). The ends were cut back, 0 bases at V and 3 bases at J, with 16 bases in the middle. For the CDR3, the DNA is TGTGCCAGCAGCCAAGATTGGCCAGCAGGGCCTACAGATACGCAGTATTTT. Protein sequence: CASSQDWPAGPTDTQYF.

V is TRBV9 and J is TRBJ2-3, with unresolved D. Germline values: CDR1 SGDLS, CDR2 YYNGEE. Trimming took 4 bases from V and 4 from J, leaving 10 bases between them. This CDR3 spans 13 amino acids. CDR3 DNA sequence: TGTGCCAGCAGCCCCATTGGGGCAGATACGCAGTATTTT. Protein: CASSPIGADTQYF.

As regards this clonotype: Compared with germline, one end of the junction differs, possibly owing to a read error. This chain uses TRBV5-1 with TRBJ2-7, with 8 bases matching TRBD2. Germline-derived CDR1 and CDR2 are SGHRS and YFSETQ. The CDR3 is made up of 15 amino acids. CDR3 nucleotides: TGCGCCAGCAGCTTGGCCTTAGCGGGGAGCTACGAGCAGCACTTC. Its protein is CASSLALAGSYEQHF.

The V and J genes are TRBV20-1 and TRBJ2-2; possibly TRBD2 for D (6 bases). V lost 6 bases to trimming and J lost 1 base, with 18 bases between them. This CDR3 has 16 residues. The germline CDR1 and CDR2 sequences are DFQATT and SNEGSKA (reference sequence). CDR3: CSALAFSGGNTGELFF. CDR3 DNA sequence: TGCAGTGCCCTAGCGTTCAGTGGAGGGAACACCGGGGAGCTGTTTTTT.

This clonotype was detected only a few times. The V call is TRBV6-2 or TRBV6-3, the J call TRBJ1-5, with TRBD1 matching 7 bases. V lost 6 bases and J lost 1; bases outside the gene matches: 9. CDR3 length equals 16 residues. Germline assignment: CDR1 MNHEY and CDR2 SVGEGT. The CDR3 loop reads CASSPLQGLSNQPQHF. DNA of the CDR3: TGTGCCAGCAGCCCACTACAGGGGTTGAGCAATCAGCCCCAGCATTTT.

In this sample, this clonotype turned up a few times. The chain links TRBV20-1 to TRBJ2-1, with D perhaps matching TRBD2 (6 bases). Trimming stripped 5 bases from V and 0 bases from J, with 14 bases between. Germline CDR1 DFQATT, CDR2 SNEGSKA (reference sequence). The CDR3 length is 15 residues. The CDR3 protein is CSAPRWEDSYNEQFF. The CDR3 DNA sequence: TGCAGTGCTCCCCGTTGGGAGGACTCCTACAATGAGCAGTTCTTC.

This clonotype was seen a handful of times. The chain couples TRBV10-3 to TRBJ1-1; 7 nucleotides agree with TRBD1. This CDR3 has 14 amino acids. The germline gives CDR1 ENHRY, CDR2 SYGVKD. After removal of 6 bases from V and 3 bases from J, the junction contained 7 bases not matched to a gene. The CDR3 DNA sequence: TGTGCCATCAGGCCCCAGGGGGGGGACACTGAAGCTTTCTTT. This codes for CAIRPQGGDTEAFF.

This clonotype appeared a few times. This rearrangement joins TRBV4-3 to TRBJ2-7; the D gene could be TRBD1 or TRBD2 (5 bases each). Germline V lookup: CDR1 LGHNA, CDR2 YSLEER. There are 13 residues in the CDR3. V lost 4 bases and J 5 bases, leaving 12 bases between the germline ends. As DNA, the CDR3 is TGCGCCAGCAGCCGGGACGACTCGAACGAGCAGTACTTC. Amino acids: CASSRDDSNEQYF.

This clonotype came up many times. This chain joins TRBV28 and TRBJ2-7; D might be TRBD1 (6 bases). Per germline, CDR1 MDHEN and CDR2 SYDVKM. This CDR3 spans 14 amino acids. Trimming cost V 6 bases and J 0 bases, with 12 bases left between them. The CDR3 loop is CASRLTGNSYEQYF. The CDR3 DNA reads TGTGCCAGCAGGCTCACAGGGAACTCCTACGAGCAGTACTTC.

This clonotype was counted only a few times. The CDR3 sequence is CASSVDTSGQIWGNEQFF. The CDR3 DNA reads TGTGCCAGCAGCGTAGATACTAGCGGGCAAATTTGGGGCAATGAGCAGTTCTTC. The chain carries TRBV9 and TRBJ2-1, with 9 bases lining up with TRBD2. This CDR3 is built from 18 residues. V gave up 0 bases and J gave up 6 bases; unmatched junction bases: 13. Germline V gene sequence: CDR1 SGDLS, CDR2 YYNGEE.

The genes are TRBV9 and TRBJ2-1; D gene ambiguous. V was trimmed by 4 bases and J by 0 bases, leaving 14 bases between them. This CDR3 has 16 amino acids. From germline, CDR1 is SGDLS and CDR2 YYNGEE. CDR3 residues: CASSPRFSSSYNEQFF. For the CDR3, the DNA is TGTGCCAGCAGCCCACGGTTCTCCAGCTCCTACAATGAGCAGTTCTTC.

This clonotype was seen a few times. Here the CDR3 DNA reads TGTGCCAGCTCAATCCAGGGGTACGGGAACACTGAAGCTTTCTTT. It yields the protein CASSIQGYGNTEAFF. The gene calls are TRBV6-1 and TRBJ1-1; TRBD1 is a possible D gene (6 bases). Trimming pared 8 bases from V and 1 base from J, leaving 17 bases between. The CDR3 is 15 residues long. CDR1 and CDR2 (germline): MNHNS, SASEGT.

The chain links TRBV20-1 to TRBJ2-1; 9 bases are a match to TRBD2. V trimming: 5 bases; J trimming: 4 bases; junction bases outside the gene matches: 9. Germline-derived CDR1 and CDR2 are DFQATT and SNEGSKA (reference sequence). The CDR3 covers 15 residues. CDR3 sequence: CSAGDSGSSYNEQFF. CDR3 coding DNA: TGCAGTGCTGGTGATAGCGGGAGTTCTTACAATGAGCAGTTCTTC.

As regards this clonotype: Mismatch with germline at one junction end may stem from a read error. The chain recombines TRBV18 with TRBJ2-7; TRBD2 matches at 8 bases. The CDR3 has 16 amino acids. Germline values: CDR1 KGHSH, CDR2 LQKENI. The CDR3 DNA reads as TGTGCCAGCTCACCATACCTCGGGAGGGGGTCCTCCGAGCAGTACTTC. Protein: CASSPYLGRGSSEQYF.

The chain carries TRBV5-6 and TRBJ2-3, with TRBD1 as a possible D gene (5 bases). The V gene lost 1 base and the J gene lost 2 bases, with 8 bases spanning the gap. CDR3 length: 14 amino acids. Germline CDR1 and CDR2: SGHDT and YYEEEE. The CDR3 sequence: CASSLWGPTDTQYF. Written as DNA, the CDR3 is TGTGCCAGCAGCTTGTGGGGCCCCACAGATACGCAGTATTTT.

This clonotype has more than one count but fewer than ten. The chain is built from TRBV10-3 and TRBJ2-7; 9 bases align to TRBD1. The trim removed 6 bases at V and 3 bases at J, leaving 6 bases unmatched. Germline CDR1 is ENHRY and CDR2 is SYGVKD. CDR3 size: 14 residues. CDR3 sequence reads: CAIRRTGDIYEQYF. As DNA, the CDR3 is TGTGCCATCAGAAGGACAGGGGACATCTACGAGCAGTACTTC.

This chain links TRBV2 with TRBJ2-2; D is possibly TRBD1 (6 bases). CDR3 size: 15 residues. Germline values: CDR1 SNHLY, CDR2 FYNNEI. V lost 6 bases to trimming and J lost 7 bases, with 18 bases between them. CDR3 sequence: CASRLGNRVSGELFF. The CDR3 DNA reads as TGTGCCAGCAGACTGGGGAACAGGGTCAGCGGGGAGCTGTTTTTT.

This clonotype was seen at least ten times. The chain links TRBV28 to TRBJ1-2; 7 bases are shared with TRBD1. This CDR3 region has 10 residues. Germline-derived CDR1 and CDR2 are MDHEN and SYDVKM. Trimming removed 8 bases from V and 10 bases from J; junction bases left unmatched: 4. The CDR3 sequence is CASGDRDYTF. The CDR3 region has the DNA TGTGCCAGCGGTGACAGGGACTACACCTTC.

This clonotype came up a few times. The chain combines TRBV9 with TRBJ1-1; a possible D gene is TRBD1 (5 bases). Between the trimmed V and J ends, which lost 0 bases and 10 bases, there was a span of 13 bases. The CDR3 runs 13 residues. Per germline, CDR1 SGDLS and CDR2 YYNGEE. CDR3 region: CASSVEQGGRAFF. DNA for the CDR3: TGTGCCAGCAGCGTAGAGCAGGGCGGGAGAGCTTTCTTT.